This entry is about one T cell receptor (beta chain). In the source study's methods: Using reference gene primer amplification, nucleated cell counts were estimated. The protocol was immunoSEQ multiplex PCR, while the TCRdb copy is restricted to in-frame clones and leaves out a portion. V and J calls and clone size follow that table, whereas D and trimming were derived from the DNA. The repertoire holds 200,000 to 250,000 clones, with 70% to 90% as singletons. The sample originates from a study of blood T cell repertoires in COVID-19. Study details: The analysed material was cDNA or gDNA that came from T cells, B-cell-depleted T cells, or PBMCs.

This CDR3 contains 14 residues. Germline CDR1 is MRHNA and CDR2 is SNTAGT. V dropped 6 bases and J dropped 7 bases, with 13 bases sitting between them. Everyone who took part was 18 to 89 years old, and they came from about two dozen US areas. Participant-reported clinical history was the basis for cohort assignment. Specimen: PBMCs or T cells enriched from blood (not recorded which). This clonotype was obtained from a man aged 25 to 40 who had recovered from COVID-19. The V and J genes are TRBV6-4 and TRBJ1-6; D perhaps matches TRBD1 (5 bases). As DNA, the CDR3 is TGTGCCAGCAGCCCCGGGGGGGAGAATTCACCCCTCCACTTT. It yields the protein CASSPGGENSPLHF.